Listed below are T cell receptor beta chains from one sample, sequenced in a study of PD-1 blockade in classical Hodgkin lymphoma. Generated by immunoSEQ multiplex PCR, the TCRdb table keeps only in-frame clones and is missing some. This table has approximately 50,000 clones, 70% to 90% appearing once. The starting material was peripheral blood mononuclear cells (PBMCs), obtained before the second cycle of nivolumab. The receptors derive from a human donor with classical Hodgkin lymphoma. CDR3s include the opening cysteine and the closing phenylalanine or tryptophan. D genes are given only for firm matches. Some rows have no size entry. The others give once, few or many, or a class for an expanded clone.

TRBJ1-1,13,.,TRBV10-3,.,CAISVWMNTEAFF,TGTGCCATCAGTGTGTGGATGAATACTGAAGCTTTCTTT
TRBJ2-7,14,once,TRBV5-1,TRBD1,CASSLGQAIYEQYF,TGCGCCAGCAGCTTAGGACAGGCTATCTACGAGCAGTACTTC
TRBJ1-5,15,few,TRBV28,TRBD1,CASRPTGKSNQPQHF,TGTGCCAGCAGGCCGACAGGGAAGAGCAATCAGCCCCAGCATTTT
TRBJ1-5,13,once,TRBV5-1,.,CASSAEVNQPQHF,TGCGCCAGCAGCGCCGAGGTCAATCAGCCCCAGCATTTT
TRBJ2-5,16,once,TRBV5-1,.,CASSFGRGGPQETQYF,TGCGCCAGCAGCTTCGGGCGGGGAGGACCACAAGAGACCCAGTACTTC
TRBJ2-1,17,.,TRBV13,TRBD1,CASSLGAGGWVYNEQFF,TGTGCCAGCAGCTTAGGAGCAGGGGGATGGGTGTACAATGAGCAGTTCTTC
TRBJ2-1,13,.,TRBV5-1,TRBD1,CASSQQGWNEQFF,TGCGCCAGCAGCCAACAGGGGTGGAATGAGCAGTTCTTC
TRBJ2-7,14,.,TRBV2,TRBD2,CASWRWTRNYEQYF,TGTGCCAGTTGGAGATGGACTAGAAACTACGAGCAGTACTTC
TRBJ2-7,14,.,TRBV9,.,CASSVAAGNYEQYF,TGTGCCAGCAGCGTAGCGGCAGGGAACTACGAGCAGTACTTC
TRBJ2-6,17,.,TRBV9,TRBD1,CASSTRQGWSGANVLTF,TGTGCCAGCAGCACACGACAGGGCTGGTCTGGGGCCAACGTCCTGACTTTC
TRBJ2-5,11,.,TRBV7-9,.,CASSLAGTLYF,TGTGCCAGCAGCTTAGCTGGGACTTTGTACTTC
TRBJ1-1,15,.,TRBV5-4,TRBD1,CASSLGRGRDTEAFF,TGTGCCAGCAGCTTGGGCAGGGGGCGGGACACTGAAGCTTTCTTT
TRBJ2-7,11,once,TRBV20-1,.,CSAGDLYEQYF,TGCAGTGCAGGGGACCTCTACGAGCAGTACTTC
TRBJ2-7,15,.,TRBV6-1,TRBD1,CASSRTGAATYEQYF,TGTGCCAGCAGCCGAACAGGGGCGGCAACCTACGAGCAGTACTTC
TRBJ2-1,16,.,TRBV5-4,.,CASSRDPGTGYNEQFF,TGTGCCAGCAGCAGGGACCCCGGGACCGGGTACAATGAGCAGTTCTTC
TRBJ2-3,14,.,TRBV30,.,CAWSEGVNTDTQYF,TGTGCCTGGAGTGAGGGGGTCAACACAGATACGCAGTATTTT
TRBJ2-2,19,.,TRBV18,TRBD1,CASSLPGQGLQGATGELFF,TGTGCCAGCTCGCTCCCGGGACAGGGGTTGCAGGGAGCGACCGGGGAGCTGTTTTTT
TRBJ1-4,15,.,TRBV5-1,.,CASSFSGTTNEKLFF,TGCGCCAGCAGCTTCTCAGGGACAACTAATGAAAAACTGTTTTTT
TRBJ2-7,17,.,TRBV6-1,TRBD1,CASSDLDEYRGAYEQYF,TGTGCCAGCAGTGATTTAGACGAATACAGGGGGGCCTACGAGCAGTACTTC
TRBJ2-3,17,once,TRBV18,TRBD1,CASSPGTGGVRSDTQYF,TGTGCCAGCTCACCTGGGACAGGGGGAGTTCGCTCAGATACGCAGTATTTT
TRBJ1-2,15,.,TRBV5-4,.,CASSPDSLANYGYTF,TGTGCCAGCAGCCCGGACAGCCTAGCTAACTATGGCTACACCTTC
TRBJ2-2,15,.,TRBV9,.,CASSASGEVTGELFF,TGTGCCAGCAGCGCCTCAGGGGAAGTCACCGGGGAGCTGTTTTTT
TRBJ2-7,14,.,TRBV5-6,TRBD1,CASSLGTGRYEQYF,TGTGCCAGCAGCCTGGGGACAGGGAGATACGAGCAGTACTTC
TRBJ1-1,13,.,TRBV5-1,.,CASSKQVNTEAFF,TGCGCCAGCAGCAAACAGGTGAACACTGAAGCTTTCTTT
TRBJ1-1,16,.,TRBV5-5,TRBD1,CASSLRQGVSKGEAFF,TGTGCCAGCAGCTTAAGACAGGGGGTTAGTAAGGGTGAAGCTTTCTTT
TRBJ2-3,14,.,TRBV11-2,.,CASSPQWSTDTQYF,TGTGCCAGCAGCCCCCAATGGAGCACAGATACGCAGTATTTT
TRBJ1-6,16,once,TRBV19,.,CASSIEAGRTNSPLHF,TGTGCCAGTAGTATAGAGGCAGGTCGGACGAATTCACCCCTCCACTTT
TRBJ1-1,14,.,TRBV10-3,.,CAISEYSGDTEAFF,TGTGCCATCAGTGAGTACAGCGGGGACACTGAAGCTTTCTTT
TRBJ2-1,15,.,TRBV7-9,.,CASSPDRKRANEQFF,TGTGCCAGCAGCCCCGATCGAAAGCGGGCCAATGAGCAGTTCTTC
TRBJ1-2,14,once,TRBV28,.,CASKGQGSRRGYTF,TGTGCCAGCAAGGGTCAGGGGAGCAGGCGGGGCTACACCTTC
TRBJ1-2,15,.,TRBV14,.,CASSHRVLGSYGYTF,TGTGCCAGCAGCCATAGGGTGCTCGGAAGCTATGGCTACACCTTC
TRBJ1-2,15,.,TRBV5-1,TRBD1,CASSLLQGSAYGYTF,TGCGCCAGCAGCTTGTTACAGGGGAGCGCCTATGGCTACACCTTC
TRBJ2-6,17,.,TRBV4-2,.,CASSQVGALSGANVLTF,TGTGCCAGCAGCCAAGTCGGGGCGCTCTCTGGGGCCAACGTCCTGACTTTC